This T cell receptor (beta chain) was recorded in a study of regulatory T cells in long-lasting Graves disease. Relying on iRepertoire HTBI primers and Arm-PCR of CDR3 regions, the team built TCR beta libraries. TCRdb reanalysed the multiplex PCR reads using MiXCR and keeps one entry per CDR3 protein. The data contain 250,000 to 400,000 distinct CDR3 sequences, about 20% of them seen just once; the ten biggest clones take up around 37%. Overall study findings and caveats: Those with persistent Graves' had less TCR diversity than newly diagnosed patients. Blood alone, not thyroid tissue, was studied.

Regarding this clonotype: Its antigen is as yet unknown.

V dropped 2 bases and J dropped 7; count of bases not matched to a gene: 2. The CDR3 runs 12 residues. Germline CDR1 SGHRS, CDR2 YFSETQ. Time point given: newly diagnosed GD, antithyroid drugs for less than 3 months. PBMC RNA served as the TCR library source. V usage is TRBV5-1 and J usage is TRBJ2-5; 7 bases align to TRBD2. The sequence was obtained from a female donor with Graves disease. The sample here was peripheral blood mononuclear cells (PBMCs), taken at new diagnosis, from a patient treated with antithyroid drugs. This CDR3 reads CASSFGGGTQYF. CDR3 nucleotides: TGCGCCAGCAGCTTTGGCGGGGGGACCCAGTACTTC. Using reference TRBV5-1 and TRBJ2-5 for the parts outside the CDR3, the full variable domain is KAGVTQTPRYLIKTRGQQVTLSCSPISGHRSVSWYQQTPGQGLQFLFEYFSETQRNKGNFPGRFSGRQFSNSRSEMNVSTLELGDSALYLCASSFGGGTQYFGPGTRLLVL.